The clone carrying this TCR beta chain was seen at least ten times. Antigen unknown. V lost 4 bases to trimming and J lost 6 bases, with 5 bases between them. CDR3 length: 11 amino acids. Per the germline V gene, CDR1 is MNHEY and CDR2 is SVGAGI. Each CDR3 protein is one row after TCRdb ran MiXCR on the 5' RACE reads. This table has fewer than 25,000 distinct CDR3 sequences, under 5.5% appearing once. This entry is derived from a study of spatial heterogeneity in lung cancer. Stated time point: sample taken at primary tumor resection. Study conclusions and caveats: Within tumors, counts of expanded alpha and beta TCRs tracked tumor mutation counts.

This chain links TRBV6-5 with TRBJ2-3; D not resolved. The sequence was collected from a male donor with early-stage non-small cell lung cancer. Sequences were derived from lung tumor tissue, sampled at surgery. The CDR3 coding sequence is TGTGCCAGCAGTTTTCTCGATACGCAGTATTTT. It specifies CASSFLDTQYF.